This TCR beta chain was recorded in a study of cytomegalovirus exposure and HLA in healthy donors. The PCR had 60 Vbeta and 13 Jbeta primers. Measured with immunoSEQ multiplex PCR; TCRdb has only the in-frame clones, and not every one. The sample shows about 95,000 clones, around 84% of them seen only once. The V gene's germline CDR1 is MNHEY and CDR2 SMNVEV (reference sequence). The V end lost 5 bases, the J end lost 7 bases, and 9 bases lay between the germline ends. The length of the CDR3 is 12 residues. Study-wide findings and caveats: Exclusion applied to some V segments, including TRBV6-2 and TRBV6-3, as they were indistinguishable. Generally TCR sequences proved uncommon, though certain public TCRs appeared in numerous donors. Cytomegalovirus association was listed for about 170 TCR beta chains. Roughly uniform depth of sequencing across donors was assumed in presence/absence analyses.

As concerns this clone: The antigen is undetermined.

The chain couples TRBV27 to TRBJ1-5, with D possibly being TRBD1 (5 bases). The clonotype originates from a middle-aged woman in good health and CMV-seropositive. Sequenced sample: PBMCs. CDR3 in DNA: TGTGCCAGCAGTCAGGGTGGCCAGCCCCAGCATTTT. Its translation is CASSQGGQPQHF.